This record looks at one TCR beta chain sequence and its context. Amplification of TCR beta CDR3 regions used RNA as the template. An initial round of RT-PCR targeting the TCR CDR3 relied on the HTBI primer set. TCRdb re-called the multiplex PCR reads through MiXCR, storing one row per CDR3 protein. The table lists approximately 640,000 distinct CDR3 sequences, over 40% of them singletons, with 6.5% to 9% in the top ten. These data are taken from a study of T cells in Graves' hyperthyroidism and ophthalmopathy. This CDR3 has 15 amino acids. Germline assignment: CDR1 DFQATT and CDR2 SNEGSKA (reference sequence). Trimming removed 6 bases from V and 3 bases from J; junction bases left unmatched: 14.

Sequencing input: peripheral blood or thyroid tissue (not recorded which). The V call is TRBV20-1, the J call TRBJ2-7, with 7 bases lining up with TRBD1. The TCR was taken from an adult man with Graves' disease, either hyperthyroidism or ophthalmopathy (not recorded which). The CDR3 sequence is CSAQGGKGRRYEQYF. CDR3 nucleotide sequence: TGCAGTGCCCAAGGGGGCAAGGGTCGGCGCTACGAGCAGTACTTC.